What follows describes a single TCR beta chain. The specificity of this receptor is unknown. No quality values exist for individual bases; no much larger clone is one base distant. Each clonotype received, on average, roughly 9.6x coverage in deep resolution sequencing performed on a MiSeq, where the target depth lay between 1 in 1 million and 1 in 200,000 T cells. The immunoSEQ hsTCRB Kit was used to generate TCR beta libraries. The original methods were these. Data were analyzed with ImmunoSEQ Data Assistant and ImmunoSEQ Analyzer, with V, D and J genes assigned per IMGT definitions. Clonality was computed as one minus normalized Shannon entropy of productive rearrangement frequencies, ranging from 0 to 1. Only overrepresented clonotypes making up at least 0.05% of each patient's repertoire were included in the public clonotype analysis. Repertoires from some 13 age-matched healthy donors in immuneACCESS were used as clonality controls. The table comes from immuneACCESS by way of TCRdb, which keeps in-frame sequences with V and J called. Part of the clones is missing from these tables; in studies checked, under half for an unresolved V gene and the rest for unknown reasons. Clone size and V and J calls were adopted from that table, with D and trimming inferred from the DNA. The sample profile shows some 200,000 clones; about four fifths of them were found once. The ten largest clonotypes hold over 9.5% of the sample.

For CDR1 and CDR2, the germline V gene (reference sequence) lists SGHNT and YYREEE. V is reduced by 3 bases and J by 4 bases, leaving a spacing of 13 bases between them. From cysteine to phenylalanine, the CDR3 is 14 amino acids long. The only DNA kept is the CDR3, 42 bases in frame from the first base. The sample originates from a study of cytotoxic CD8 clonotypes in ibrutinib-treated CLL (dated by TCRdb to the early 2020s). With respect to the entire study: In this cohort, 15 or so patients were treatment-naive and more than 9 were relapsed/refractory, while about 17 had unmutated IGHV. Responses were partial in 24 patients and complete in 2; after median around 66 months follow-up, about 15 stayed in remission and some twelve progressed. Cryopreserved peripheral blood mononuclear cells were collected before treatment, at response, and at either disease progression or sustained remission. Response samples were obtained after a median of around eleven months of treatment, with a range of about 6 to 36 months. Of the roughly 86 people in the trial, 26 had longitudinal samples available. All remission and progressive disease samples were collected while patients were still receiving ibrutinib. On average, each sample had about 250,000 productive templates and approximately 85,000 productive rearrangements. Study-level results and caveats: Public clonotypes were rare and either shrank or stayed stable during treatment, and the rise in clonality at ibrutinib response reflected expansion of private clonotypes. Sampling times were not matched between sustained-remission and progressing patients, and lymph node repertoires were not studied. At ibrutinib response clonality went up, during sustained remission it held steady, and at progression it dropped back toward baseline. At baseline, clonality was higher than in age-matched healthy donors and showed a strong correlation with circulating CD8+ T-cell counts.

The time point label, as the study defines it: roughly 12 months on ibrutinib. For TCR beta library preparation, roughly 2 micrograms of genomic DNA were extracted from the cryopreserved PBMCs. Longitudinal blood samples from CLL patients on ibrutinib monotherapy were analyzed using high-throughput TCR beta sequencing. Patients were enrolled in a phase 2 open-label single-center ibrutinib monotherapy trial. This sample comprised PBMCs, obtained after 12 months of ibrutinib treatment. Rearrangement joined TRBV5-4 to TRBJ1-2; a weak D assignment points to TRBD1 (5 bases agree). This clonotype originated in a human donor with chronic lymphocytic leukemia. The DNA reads TGTGCCAGCAGCTCCGAGGGGCGGACCTATGGCTACACCTTC. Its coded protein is CASSSEGRTYGYTF.